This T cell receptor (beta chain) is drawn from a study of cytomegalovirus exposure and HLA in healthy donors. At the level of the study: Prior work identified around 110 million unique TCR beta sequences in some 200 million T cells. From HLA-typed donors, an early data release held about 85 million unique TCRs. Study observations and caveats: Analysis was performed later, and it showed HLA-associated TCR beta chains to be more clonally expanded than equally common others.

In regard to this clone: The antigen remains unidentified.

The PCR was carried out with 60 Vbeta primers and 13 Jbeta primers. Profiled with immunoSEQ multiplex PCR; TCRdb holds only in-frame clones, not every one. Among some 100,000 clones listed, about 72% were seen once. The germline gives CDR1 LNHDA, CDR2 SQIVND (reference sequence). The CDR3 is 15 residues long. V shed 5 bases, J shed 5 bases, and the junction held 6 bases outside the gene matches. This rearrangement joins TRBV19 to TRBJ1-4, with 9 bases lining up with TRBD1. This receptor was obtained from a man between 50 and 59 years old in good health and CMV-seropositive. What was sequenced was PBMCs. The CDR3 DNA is TGTGCCAGTAGTTCCCGACAGGGGGTCAATGAAAAACTGTTTTTT. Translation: CASSSRQGVNEKLFF.